These 30 T cell receptor beta chains were sequenced from one sample in a study of T-cell memory formation after mild COVID-19. MiXCR was run by TCRdb on the 5' RACE reads, yielding one entry per CDR3 protein. The table records 210,000 or so distinct CDR3 sequences, roughly 10% of them present only once. The sequenced material came from PBMCs or a T cell subset sorted from them (not recorded which). The receptors stem from a man between 18 and 35 years old who had mild COVID-19 (a few samples of this study predate the infection). Cell type and time point are not known.

This chain links TRBV4-1 with TRBJ2-7, with 10 positions matching TRBD2. Germline CDR1 MGHRA, CDR2 YSYEKL. There are 17 residues in the CDR3. The V gene end was trimmed by 0 bases and the J gene end by 1 base; junction bases not matched to a gene: 6. The CDR3 spells CASSQERAGGKSYEQYV. The CDR3 DNA follows: TGCGCCAGCAGCCAAGAAAGAGCGGGGGGGAAATCCTACGAGCAGTACGTC.

In its sample, this clonotype was seen many times. The chain has TRBV28 and TRBJ2-5; D gene uncertain. Germline lookup yields CDR1 MDHEN and CDR2 SYDVKM. The V end lost 6 bases, the J end lost 5 bases, and 4 bases lay between the germline ends. The CDR3 is 10 residues long. The CDR3 DNA reads as TGTGCCAGCAGGGGGGAGACCCAGTACTTC. Translated: CASRGETQYF.

The genes are TRBV14 and TRBJ1-1; perhaps TRBD1 as D (6 bases). Trimming removed 0 bases from V and 2 bases from J, with 16 bases in between. CDR3 size: 17 residues. CDR1 is SGHDN, CDR2 FVKESK, per germline. CDR3 amino acids: CASSQDYSWTVNTEAFF. The CDR3, as DNA: TGTGCCAGCAGCCAAGATTACAGTTGGACAGTAAACACTGAAGCTTTCTTT.

Many counts were recorded for this clonotype. V and J are TRBV4-3 and TRBJ1-6; 7 bases are a match to TRBD1. The CDR3 is 17 amino acids. Per the germline V gene, CDR1 is LGHNA and CDR2 is YSLEER. The V gene end was trimmed by 2 bases and the J gene end by 3 bases; junction bases not matched to a gene: 7. This CDR3 is CASSQQGGGVYNSPLHF. In DNA form, the CDR3 reads TGCGCCAGCAGCCAACAGGGGGGCGGTGTCTATAATTCACCCCTCCACTTT.

This clonotype was seen at least ten times. This chain uses TRBV7-3 with TRBJ2-1, with TRBD2 as a possible D gene (5 bases). Germline V gene lookup returns CDR1 SGHTA and CDR2 FQGTGA. The CDR3 contains 13 residues. V shed 2 bases and J shed 5 bases, with 7 bases lying between them. CDR3 amino acids: CASSLGLNNEQFF. The CDR3 coding sequence is TGTGCCAGCAGCTTAGGACTGAACAATGAGCAGTTCTTC.

This clonotype has just a few counts. The J gene is TRBJ2-7, the V gene TRBV6-2 or TRBV6-3, with D unresolved. V lost 2 bases, J lost 1 base, and 9 bases lay in between. The CDR3 runs 14 residues. CDR1 and CDR2 (germline): MNHEY, SVGEGT. CDR3 loop: CASSYGRLSYEQYV. CDR3 bases: TGTGCCAGCAGTTACGGACGTCTGTCCTACGAGCAGTACGTC.

The rearrangement joins TRBV5-6 to TRBJ1-5; tentative D call: TRBD1 (6 bases). Germline V gene lookup returns CDR1 SGHDT and CDR2 YYEEEE. This CDR3 region has 15 residues. Trimming left V 2 bases short and J 2 bases short, with 11 bases between. In DNA, the CDR3 is TGTGCCAGCAGCTTTTTGGCAGGGGGCAATCAGCCCCAGCATTTT. Protein sequence: CASSFLAGGNQPQHF.

The rearrangement joins TRBV7-2 to TRBJ1-1; 7 bases align to TRBD1. Unmatched junction bases numbered 10, after V lost 10 bases and J lost 5 bases. The CDR3 covers 13 residues. The germline CDR1 and CDR2 sequences are SGHTA and FQGNSA. The CDR3 bases are TGTGCCACCAAGGGGACAGAAAGTACTGAAGCTTTCTTT. It yields the protein CATKGTESTEAFF.

The chain is built from TRBV12-3 or TRBV12-4 and TRBJ1-4; 12 bases agree with TRBD1. The CDR3 has 14 residues. V lost 6 bases to trimming and J lost 7 bases; unmatched junction nucleotides: 3. The CDR3: CASRPGQGAEKLFF. In nucleotides, the CDR3 is TGTGCCAGCAGACCGGGACAGGGGGCTGAAAAACTGTTTTTT.

The CDR3 spells CASSFNPEYYGYTF. The CDR3 bases are TGTGCCAGCAGTTTTAATCCAGAGTACTATGGCTACACCTTC. The rearrangement links TRBV12-3 or TRBV12-4 to TRBJ1-2, with no clear D. This CDR3 is built from 14 residues. Trimming pared 3 bases from V and 3 bases from J, leaving 11 bases between.

Remarks on this clonotype: The junction departs from the called germline gene at one end, perhaps through a read error. The chain links TRBV7-9 to TRBJ1-1; D is uncertain. Germline V CDR1 and CDR2: SEHNR, FQNEAQ (reference sequence). The CDR3 length is 14 residues. The CDR3: CASSLGSVNTEAFF. The CDR3, as DNA: TGTGCCAGCAGTTTAGGTTCCGTGAACACTGAAGCTTTCTTT.

The rearrangement links TRBV27 to TRBJ2-7; D is perhaps TRBD1 (5 bases). With 8 bases removed from V and 11 bases from J, the gap between germline ends came to 7 bases. CDR3 length equals 8 residues. Per germline, CDR1 MNHEY and CDR2 SMNVEV (reference sequence). The CDR3 loop is CASAGKYF. The CDR3 nucleotides read TGTGCCAGCGCAGGGAAGTACTTC.

This chain links TRBV12-3 or TRBV12-4 with TRBJ2-5; D gene unclear. The V gene lost 2 bases and the J gene lost 2 bases, with 9 bases spanning the gap. The CDR3 contains 14 residues. CDR3 sequence: CASSLWSRQETQYF. The CDR3 bases are TGTGCCAGCAGTTTATGGTCCCGGCAAGAGACCCAGTACTTC.

This clonotype occurred a few times. This sequence joins TRBV3-1 and TRBJ2-1; 8 nucleotides align to TRBD2. Trimming took 4 bases from V and 8 from J; bases not matched to a gene: 13. The CDR3 sequence is 16 residues long. Germline V CDR1 and CDR2: LGHDT, YNNKEL (reference sequence). CDR3 sequence reads: CASSPGSGLALYEQFF. DNA of the CDR3: TGTGCCAGCAGCCCGGGGTCTGGACTAGCATTATATGAGCAGTTCTTC.

This clonotype was seen more than once but under ten times. The V and J genes are TRBV12-3 or TRBV12-4 and TRBJ2-1, with D uncertain. The CDR3 contains 14 residues. V was shortened by 6 bases and J by 5 bases, with 14 bases between the two germline ends. Here the CDR3 reads CASRDQVIHNEQFF. CDR3 DNA sequence: TGTGCCAGCAGGGATCAGGTTATCCACAATGAGCAGTTCTTC.

Only a few counts were recorded for this clonotype. The chain carries TRBV5-1 and TRBJ1-1; no firm D call. CDR3 length: 16 residues. In germline, CDR1 is SGHRS, CDR2 YFSETQ. V was trimmed by 0 bases and J by 4 bases, leaving 16 bases between them. CDR3 sequence (DNA): TGCGCCAGCAGCTTGGTACCCCCTTCGGAGGGCACTGAAGCTTTCTTT. It specifies CASSLVPPSEGTEAFF.

This clonotype was seen only a few times. The V call is TRBV7-2, the J call TRBJ1-6; TRBD1 is a possible D gene (6 bases). Deletions cut 5 bases from V and 5 bases from J, with 22 bases between. The CDR3 length is 18 residues. The germline V gene encodes CDR1 SGHTA and CDR2 FQGNSA. CDR3 region: CASSPRPDRIPNNSPLHF. Written as DNA, the CDR3 is TGTGCCAGCAGCCCCCGCCCTGACAGGATCCCGAATAATTCACCCCTCCACTTT.

This clonotype has just a few counts. The rearrangement uses TRBV6-6 and TRBJ2-1; D is perhaps TRBD2 (5 bases). Per germline, CDR1 MNHNY and CDR2 SVGAGI (reference sequence). V lost 8 bases and J lost 12, with 14 bases in between. The CDR3 totals 11 residues. Written as DNA, the CDR3 is TGTGCCAGCGGAAACCCCGCGGGGCAGTTCTTC. Protein product: CASGNPAGQFF.

This clonotype has only a few counts. The chain uses TRBV5-1 and TRBJ2-1; TRBD1 might be the D (6 bases). Germline V lookup: CDR1 SGHRS, CDR2 YFSETQ. The CDR3 has 14 residues. The V gene lost 0 bases and the J gene lost 6 bases, with 10 bases spanning the gap. The CDR3 loop is CASSLVVGGNEQFF. DNA for the CDR3: TGCGCCAGCAGCTTGGTGGTAGGGGGCAATGAGCAGTTCTTC.

This clonotype has only a few counts. V usage is TRBV5-4 and J usage is TRBJ2-5; 11 bases line up with TRBD2. Germline CDR1 and CDR2: SGHNT and YYREEE (reference sequence). The CDR3 extends over 15 amino acids. V shed 0 bases, J shed 5 bases, and the junction held 3 bases outside the gene matches. The CDR3 protein is CASSLVAGGPETQYF. The CDR3 DNA reads TGTGCCAGCAGCTTGGTAGCGGGGGGGCCGGAGACCCAGTACTTC.

This clonotype was counted at least ten times. The J gene is TRBJ1-1, the V gene TRBV5-1; D remains unclear. The CDR3 consists of 13 residues. V was pared by 5 bases and J by 6 bases, with 14 bases between. The germline gives CDR1 SGHRS, CDR2 YFSETQ. The CDR3 sequence: CASRSTRASEAFF. CDR3 in DNA: TGCGCCAGCAGGAGTACGAGGGCCTCTGAAGCTTTCTTT.

In its sample, this clonotype was seen a few times. This rearrangement joins TRBV12-3 or TRBV12-4 to TRBJ1-5, with 7 positions matching TRBD1. Losses at the gene ends were 4 bases for V and 4 bases for J; bases not matched to a gene: 7. The CDR3 has 15 amino acids. The CDR3 loop is CASSSRGTANQPQHF. CDR3 sequence (DNA): TGTGCCAGCAGTTCGAGGGGGACAGCGAATCAGCCCCAGCATTTT.

This clonotype was detected a few times. The chain links TRBV15 to TRBJ1-2, with TRBD1 as a possible D gene (5 bases). V was trimmed by 4 bases and J by 2 bases, leaving 8 bases between them. The CDR3 is made up of 13 amino acids. The germline CDR1 and CDR2 sequences are LNHNV and YYDKDF (reference sequence). CDR3: CATSMDNNYGYTF. The CDR3 nucleotides read TGTGCCACCAGCATGGACAACAACTATGGCTACACCTTC.

The chain employs TRBV5-1 and TRBJ1-4; D remains unclear. The germline V and J ends were trimmed by 3 bases and 8 bases, with 23 bases remaining between them. This CDR3 comprises 17 residues. Per the germline V gene, CDR1 is SGHRS and CDR2 is YFSETQ. The DNA for the CDR3 is TGCGCCAGCAGCTATACGGGCCGGGTTCGTGGGATCGAAAAACTGTTTTTT. Protein sequence: CASSYTGRVRGIEKLFF.

Points on this clonotype: One junction end does not reproduce the germline sequence, and a read error may be involved. The chain recombines TRBV7-7 with TRBJ2-5; 7 nucleotides line up with TRBD2. The CDR3 sequence is 14 residues long. The germline V gene encodes CDR1 SSHAT and CDR2 FNYEAQ (reference sequence). CDR3: CASSLDGGGETQYF. The CDR3 DNA reads as TGTGCTAGCAGCTTGGATGGCGGGGGAGAGACCCAGTACTTC.

This clonotype was counted many times. The chain recombines TRBV5-1 with TRBJ2-2; tentatively, D is TRBD2 (6 bases). Trimming cost V 3 bases and J 4 bases, with 16 bases left between them. The CDR3 covers 16 residues. Looked up from germline, CDR1 is SGHRS and CDR2 is YFSETQ. CDR3 loop: CASSSGPGEGTGELFF. The CDR3 coding sequence is TGCGCCAGCAGCTCGGGCCCGGGAGAAGGCACCGGGGAGCTGTTTTTT. Filled out from reference TRBV5-1 and TRBJ2-2, the complete variable domain reads KAGVTQTPRYLIKTRGQQVTLSCSPISGHRSVSWYQQTPGQGLQFLFEYFSETQRNKGNFPGRFSGRQFSNSRSEMNVSTLELGDSALYLCASSSGPGEGTGELFFGEGSRLTVL.

The J gene is TRBJ2-2, the V gene TRBV18; D call uncertain. Germline CDR1 is KGHSH and CDR2 is LQKENI. Trimming cost V 0 bases and J 5 bases, with 7 bases left between them. The CDR3 runs to 14 residues. Written as DNA, the CDR3 is TGTGCCAGCTCACCACCGCGAAAAACCGGGGAGCTGTTTTTT. The encoded protein is CASSPPRKTGELFF.

The J gene is TRBJ2-2, the V gene TRBV6-2 or TRBV6-3, with D maybe TRBD2 (6 bases). V was pared by 6 bases and J by 7 bases, with 24 bases between. This CDR3 region has 17 residues. Looked up from germline, CDR1 is MNHEY and CDR2 is SVGEGT. CDR3 region: CASRYGRDSHPVGELFF. DNA of the CDR3: TGTGCCAGCAGATACGGGCGGGACTCCCATCCTGTCGGGGAGCTGTTTTTT.

This clonotype was detected ten times or more. V and J are TRBV20-1 and TRBJ2-3; 9 bases are a match to TRBD1. V trimming: 6 bases; J trimming: 4 bases; junction bases outside the gene matches: 11. CDR1 and CDR2 from the germline V gene are DFQATT and SNEGSKA (reference sequence). This CDR3 comprises 15 residues. CDR3 nucleotides: TGCAGTGCCCACTCCGGGACAGGGCGTTCAGATACGCAGTATTTT. Translation gives CSAHSGTGRSDTQYF.

This clonotype was counted a few times. The V call is TRBV4-1, the J call TRBJ2-1; D not resolved. CDR1 is MGHRA and CDR2 is YSYEKL in the germline V gene. This CDR3 comprises 13 residues. Trimming cost V 0 bases and J 10 bases, with 10 bases left between them. The CDR3 sequence is CASSQDLMREQFF. The CDR3 DNA is TGCGCCAGCAGCCAAGATTTGATGCGAGAGCAGTTCTTC.